Many counts were recorded for the clone carrying this TCR beta chain. Its antigen is unknown. The sample is drawn from a study of CD8 T cells in ankylosing spondylitis. This CDR3 is 15 amino acids long. Per the germline V gene, CDR1 is SGHRS and CDR2 is YFSETQ. The V segment lost 4 bases and the J segment 7 bases; nucleotides outside the gene matches: 8. Study-level results: Reported data indicate significant enrichment of disease-linked clones within matched ankylosing spondylitis synovial fluid. Roughly eight highly homologous variants made up a TCR beta motif that seemed to typify ankylosing spondylitis blood. Disease-linked clones bore a CD8+ phenotype, appearing relatively rarely in peripheral blood.

A quantitative 5'-RACE method, one with molecular barcodes, was used to make TCR beta libraries. TCRdb re-derived calls from the 5' RACE reads in MiXCR, one entry per CDR3 protein. The sample records some 130,000 distinct CDR3 sequences, around 6.6% being singletons. The gene calls are TRBV5-1 and TRBJ1-5; 10 bases are shared with TRBD1. The TCR comes from a female donor with ankylosing spondylitis or in good health (not recorded which). The specimen was blood, either unsorted or a sorted T cell fraction (not recorded which). In nucleotides, the CDR3 is TGCGCCAGCAGCCCAGGACAGGGGGGAACCCAGCCCCAGCATTTT. Its translation: CASSPGQGGTQPQHF.